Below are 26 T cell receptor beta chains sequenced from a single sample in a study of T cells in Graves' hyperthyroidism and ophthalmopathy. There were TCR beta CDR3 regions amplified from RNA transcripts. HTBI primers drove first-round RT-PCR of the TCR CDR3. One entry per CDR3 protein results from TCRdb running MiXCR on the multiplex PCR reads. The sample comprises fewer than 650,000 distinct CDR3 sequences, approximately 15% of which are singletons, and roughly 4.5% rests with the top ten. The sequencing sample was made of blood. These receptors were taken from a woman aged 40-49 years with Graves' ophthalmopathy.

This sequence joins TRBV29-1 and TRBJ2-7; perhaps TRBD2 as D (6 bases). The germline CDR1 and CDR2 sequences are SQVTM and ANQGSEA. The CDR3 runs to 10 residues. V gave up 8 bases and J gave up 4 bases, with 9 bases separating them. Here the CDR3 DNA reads TGCAGCTTTGGGGGGTACGAGCAGTACTTC. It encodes CSFGGYEQYF.

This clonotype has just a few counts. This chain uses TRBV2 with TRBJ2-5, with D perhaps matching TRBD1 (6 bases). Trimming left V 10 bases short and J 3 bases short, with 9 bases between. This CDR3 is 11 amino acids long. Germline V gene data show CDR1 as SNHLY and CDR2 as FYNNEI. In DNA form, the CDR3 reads TGTGCCAAATCAGGGGAAGAGACCCAGTACTTC. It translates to CAKSGEETQYF.

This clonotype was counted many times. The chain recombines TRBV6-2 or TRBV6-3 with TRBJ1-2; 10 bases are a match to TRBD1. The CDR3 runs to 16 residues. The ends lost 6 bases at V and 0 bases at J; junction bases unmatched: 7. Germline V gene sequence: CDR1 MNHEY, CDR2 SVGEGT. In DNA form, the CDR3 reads TGTGCCAGCAGCTGGGACAGGGGACTGACTAACTATGGCTACACCTTC. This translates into CASSWDRGLTNYGYTF.

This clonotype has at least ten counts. This CDR3 is CASSIYPDRAYEQYF. DNA of the CDR3: TGTGCCAGCAGTATCTACCCGGACAGGGCCTACGAGCAGTACTTC. The chain combines TRBV6-1 with TRBJ2-7, with 8 positions matching TRBD1. Germline V gives CDR1 MNHNS, CDR2 SASEGT. The CDR3 runs 15 residues. The ends lost 5 bases at V and 2 bases at J; junction bases unmatched: 8.

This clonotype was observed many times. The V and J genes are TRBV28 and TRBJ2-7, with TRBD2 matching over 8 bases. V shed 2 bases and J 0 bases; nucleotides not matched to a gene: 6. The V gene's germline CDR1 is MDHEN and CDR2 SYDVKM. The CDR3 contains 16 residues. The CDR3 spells CASSLQTSGYSYEQYF. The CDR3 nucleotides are TGTGCCAGCAGTTTACAAACTAGCGGATACTCCTACGAGCAGTACTTC.

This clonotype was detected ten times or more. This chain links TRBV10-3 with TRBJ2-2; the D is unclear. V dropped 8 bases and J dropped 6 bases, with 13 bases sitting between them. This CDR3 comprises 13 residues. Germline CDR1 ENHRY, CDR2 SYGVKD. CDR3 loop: CAIGNNSAGELFF. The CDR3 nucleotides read TGTGCCATCGGAAACAATTCAGCCGGGGAGCTGTTTTTT.

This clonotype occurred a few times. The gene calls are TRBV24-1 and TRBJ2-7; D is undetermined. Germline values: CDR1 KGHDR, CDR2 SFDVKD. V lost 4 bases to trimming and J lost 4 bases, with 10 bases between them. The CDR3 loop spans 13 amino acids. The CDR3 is CATSDPQTYEQYF. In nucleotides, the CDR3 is TGTGCCACCAGTGACCCCCAAACTTACGAGCAGTACTTC.

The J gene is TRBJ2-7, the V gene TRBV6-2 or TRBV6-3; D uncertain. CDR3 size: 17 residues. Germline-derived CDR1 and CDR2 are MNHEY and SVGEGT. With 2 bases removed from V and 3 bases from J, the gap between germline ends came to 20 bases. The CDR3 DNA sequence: TGTGCCAGCAGTTACGCTAGAGGATCCATCTCGCTCTACGAGCAGTACTTC. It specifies CASSYARGSISLYEQYF.

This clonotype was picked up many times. The chain's CDR3 is CASSLAYRGATYEQYF. Here the CDR3 DNA reads TGTGCCAGCAGTTTAGCCTACAGGGGGGCAACCTACGAGCAGTACTTC. This chain joins TRBV27 and TRBJ2-7; 8 bases are shared with TRBD1. Trimming cost V 2 bases and J 2 bases; bases outside gene matches: 8. This CDR3 is built from 16 residues. From germline, CDR1 is MNHEY and CDR2 SMNVEV (reference sequence).

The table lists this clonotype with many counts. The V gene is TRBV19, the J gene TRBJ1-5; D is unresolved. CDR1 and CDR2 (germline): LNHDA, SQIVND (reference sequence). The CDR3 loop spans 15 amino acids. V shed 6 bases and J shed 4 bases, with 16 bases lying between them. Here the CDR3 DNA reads TGTGCCAGTAGCCCCAGAGCCGCGGGTAATCAGCCCCAGCATTTT. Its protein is CASSPRAAGNQPQHF. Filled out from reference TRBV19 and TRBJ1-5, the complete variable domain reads DGGITQSPKYLFRKEGQNVTLSCEQNLNHDAMYWYRQDPGQGLRLIYYSQIVNDFQKGDIAEGYSVSREKKESFPLTVTSAQKNPTAFYLCASSPRAAGNQPQHFGDGTRLSIL.

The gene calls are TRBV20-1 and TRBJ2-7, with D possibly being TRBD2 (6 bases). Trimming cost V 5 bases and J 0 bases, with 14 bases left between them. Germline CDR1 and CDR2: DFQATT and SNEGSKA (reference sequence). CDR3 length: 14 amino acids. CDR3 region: CSAGTSRSSYEQYF. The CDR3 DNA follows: TGCAGTGCTGGAACTAGCCGAAGCTCCTACGAGCAGTACTTC.

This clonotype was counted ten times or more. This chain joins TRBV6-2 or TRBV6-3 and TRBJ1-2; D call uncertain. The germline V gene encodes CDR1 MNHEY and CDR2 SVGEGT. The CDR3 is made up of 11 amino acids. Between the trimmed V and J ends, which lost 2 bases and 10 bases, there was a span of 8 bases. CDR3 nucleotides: TGTGCCAGCAGTTACGGGAGGTTCTACACCTTC. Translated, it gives CASSYGRFYTF.

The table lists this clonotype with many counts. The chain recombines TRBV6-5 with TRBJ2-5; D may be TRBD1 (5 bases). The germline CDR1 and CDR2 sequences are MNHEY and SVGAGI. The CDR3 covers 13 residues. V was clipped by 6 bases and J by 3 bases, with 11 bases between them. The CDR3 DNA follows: TGTGCCAGCAGCTCAGGGTTGAAAGAGACCCAGTACTTC. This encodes CASSSGLKETQYF.

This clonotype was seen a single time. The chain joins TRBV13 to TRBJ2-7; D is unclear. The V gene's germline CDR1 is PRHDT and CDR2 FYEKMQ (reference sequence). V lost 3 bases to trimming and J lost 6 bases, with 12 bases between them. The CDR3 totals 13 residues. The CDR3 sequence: CASSFGLKGEQYF. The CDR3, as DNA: TGTGCCAGCAGCTTCGGGCTGAAGGGCGAGCAGTACTTC.

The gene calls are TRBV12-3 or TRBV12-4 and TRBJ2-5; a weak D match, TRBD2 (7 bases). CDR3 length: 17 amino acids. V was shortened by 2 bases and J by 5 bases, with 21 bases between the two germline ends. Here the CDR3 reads CASSLPDEGGPVETQYF. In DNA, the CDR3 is TGTGCCAGCAGTTTACCCGATGAGGGGGGGCCGGTGGAGACCCAGTACTTC.

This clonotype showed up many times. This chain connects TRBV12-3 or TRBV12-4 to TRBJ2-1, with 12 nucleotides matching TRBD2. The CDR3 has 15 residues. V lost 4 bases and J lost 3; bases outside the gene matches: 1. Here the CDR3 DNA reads TGTGCCAGCAGTTCGACTAGCGGGAGCTACAATGAGCAGTTCTTC. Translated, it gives CASSSTSGSYNEQFF.

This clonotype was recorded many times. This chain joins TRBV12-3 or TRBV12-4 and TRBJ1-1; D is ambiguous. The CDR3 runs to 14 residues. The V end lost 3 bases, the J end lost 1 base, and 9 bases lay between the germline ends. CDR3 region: CASSFARSNTEAFF. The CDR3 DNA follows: TGTGCCAGCAGTTTCGCCAGATCGAACACTGAAGCTTTCTTT.

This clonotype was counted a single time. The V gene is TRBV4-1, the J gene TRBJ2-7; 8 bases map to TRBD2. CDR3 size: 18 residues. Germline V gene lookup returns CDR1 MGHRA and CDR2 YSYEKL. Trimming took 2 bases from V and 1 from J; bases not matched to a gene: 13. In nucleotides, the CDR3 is TGCGCCAGCAGCCAATGGCGGGAGGCGGGGGAGCTTTCCTACGAGCAGTACTTC. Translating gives CASSQWREAGELSYEQYF.

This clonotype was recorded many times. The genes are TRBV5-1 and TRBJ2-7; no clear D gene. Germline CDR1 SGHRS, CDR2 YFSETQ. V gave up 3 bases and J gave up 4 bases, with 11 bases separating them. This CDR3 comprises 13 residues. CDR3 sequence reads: CASSSGSLYEQYF. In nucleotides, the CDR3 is TGCGCCAGCAGCTCCGGGTCCCTATACGAGCAGTACTTC.

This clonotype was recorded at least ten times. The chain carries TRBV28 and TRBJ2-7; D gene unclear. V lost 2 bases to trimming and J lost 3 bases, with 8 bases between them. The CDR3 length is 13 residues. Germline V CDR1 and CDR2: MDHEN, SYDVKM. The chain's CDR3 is CASSLNPHYEQYF. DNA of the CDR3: TGTGCCAGCAGTTTAAACCCCCACTACGAGCAGTACTTC. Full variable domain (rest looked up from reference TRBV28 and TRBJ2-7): DVKVTQSSRYLVKRTGEKVFLECVQDMDHENMFWYRQDPGLGLRLIYFSYDVKMKEKGDIPEGYSVSREKKERFSLILESASTNQTSMYLCASSLNPHYEQYFGPGTRLTVT.

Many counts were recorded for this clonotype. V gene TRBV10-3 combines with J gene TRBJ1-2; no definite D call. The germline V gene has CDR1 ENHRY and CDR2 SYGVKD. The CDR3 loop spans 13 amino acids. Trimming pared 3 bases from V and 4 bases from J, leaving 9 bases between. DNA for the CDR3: TGTGCCATCAGTGACAGGTCGGGCTATGGCTACACCTTC. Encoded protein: CAISDRSGYGYTF.

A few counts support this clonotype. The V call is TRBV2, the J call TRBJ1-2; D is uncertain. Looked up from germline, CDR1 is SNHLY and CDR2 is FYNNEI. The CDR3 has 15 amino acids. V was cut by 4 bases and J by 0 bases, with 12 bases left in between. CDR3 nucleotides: TGTGCCAGCAGTGGCGACCAAGAAGCTAACTATGGCTACACCTTC. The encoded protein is CASSGDQEANYGYTF.

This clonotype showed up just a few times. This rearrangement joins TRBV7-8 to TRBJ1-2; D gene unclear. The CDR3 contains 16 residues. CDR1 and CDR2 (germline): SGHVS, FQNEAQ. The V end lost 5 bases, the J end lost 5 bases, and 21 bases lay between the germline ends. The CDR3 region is CASSKLKTGSLYGYTF. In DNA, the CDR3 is TGTGCCAGCAGCAAATTGAAGACTGGGTCCCTGTATGGCTACACCTTC.

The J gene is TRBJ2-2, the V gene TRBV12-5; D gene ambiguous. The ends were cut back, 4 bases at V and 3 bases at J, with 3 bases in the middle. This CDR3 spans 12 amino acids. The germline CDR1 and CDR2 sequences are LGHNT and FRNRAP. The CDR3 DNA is TGTGCTAGTGGTTCTTACACCGGGGAGCTGTTTTTT. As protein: CASGSYTGELFF. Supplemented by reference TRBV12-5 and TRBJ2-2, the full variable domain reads DARVTQTPRHKVTEMGQEVTMRCQPILGHNTVFWYRQTMMQGLELLAYFRNRAPLDDSGMPKDRFSAEMPDATLATLKIQPSEPRDSAVYFCASGSYTGELFFGEGSRLTVL.

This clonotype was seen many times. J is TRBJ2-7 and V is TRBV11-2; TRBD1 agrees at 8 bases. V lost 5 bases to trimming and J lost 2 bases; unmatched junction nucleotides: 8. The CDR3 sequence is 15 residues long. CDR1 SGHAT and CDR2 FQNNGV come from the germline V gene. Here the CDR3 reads CASSRQTGEAYEQYF. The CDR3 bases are TGTGCCAGCAGCCGTCAGACAGGGGAGGCCTACGAGCAGTACTTC.

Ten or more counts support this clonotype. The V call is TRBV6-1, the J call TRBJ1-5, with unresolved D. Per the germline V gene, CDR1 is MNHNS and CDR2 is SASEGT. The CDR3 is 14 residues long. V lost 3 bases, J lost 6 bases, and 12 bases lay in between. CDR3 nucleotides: TGTGCCAGCAGTGATTCCACGGAGAGTCAGCCCCAGCATTTT. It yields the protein CASSDSTESQPQHF.